This TCR beta chain is drawn from a study of OX40 agonist ivuxolimab in advanced cancers. At the level of the study: Treatment received earlier with anti-PD-1, anti-PD-L1 or anti-CTLA-4 agents was allowed, and 40% had some.

TCRdb's copy holds only in-frame clones and misses some; the assay was immunoSEQ multiplex PCR. Among 40,000 to 60,000 clones, roughly 88% were seen once, and the ten largest hold about 3.2%. The CDR3 is 15 residues long. From germline, CDR1 is LNHDA and CDR2 SQIVND (reference sequence). Trimming took 9 bases from V and 2 from J, leaving 19 bases between them. A word on this clone: Antigen unknown.

Study observations and caveats: Partial responders at 0.1-3.0 mg/kg had among the lowest clonal expansion. Relative to CD4+ cells, CD8+ T cells on average had more expanded clones.

The source material was CD4+ or CD8+ T cells sorted from blood, sampled in a trial of the OX40 agonist ivuxolimab. The rearrangement joins TRBV19 to TRBJ1-1; no reliable D call. The source is an adult with an advanced solid tumor such as melanoma, head and neck, liver or kidney cancer. CDR3 DNA: TGTGCCAGCCTGAGACCACAGCTTCCTAACACTGAAGCTTTCTTT. This sequence encodes CASLRPQLPNTEAFF.